This T cell receptor (beta chain) was sequenced during a study of high-grade serous ovarian cancer treatment subgroups. As for the study in general: Mean per sample: about 14,000 reads, about 7,000 unique TCR beta rearrangements. Study-wide findings and caveats: Different patients shared almost no repertoire; same-patient tumors shared 0.11 to 0.79.

The tumor samples were collected prior to definitive surgery or chemotherapy. Profiling relied on immunoSEQ multiplex PCR, and the TCRdb table lists in-frame clones only, not all of them. Found here are 10,000 or so clones, 70% to 90% of them singletons; the top ten hold 1.5% to 2%. Trimming removed 6 bases at V and 3 bases at J, with 12 bases between. Germline CDR1 reads MDHEN; CDR2 reads SYDVKM. The CDR3 contains 13 residues. A note on this clone: Its specificity is not known.

This TCR was sampled from a human donor with high-grade serous ovarian cancer. The V call is TRBV28, the J call TRBJ2-7; D gene ambiguous. The sequenced sample consisted of tumor tissue. The CDR3 loop is CASRSPVGYEQYF. The CDR3 coding sequence is TGTGCCAGCAGGTCCCCTGTGGGCTACGAGCAGTACTTC.